These 20 T cell receptor beta chains share one sample of origin, sequenced in a study of T-cell memory formation after mild COVID-19. One entry per CDR3 protein, called by TCRdb with MiXCR from the 5' RACE reads. The sample yields some 200,000 distinct CDR3 sequences, 20% to 25% seen once. Source material: PBMCs or a T cell subset sorted from them (not recorded which). The receptors were sampled from an adult woman who had mild COVID-19 (a few samples of this study predate the infection). Cell type and time point are not known.

The rearrangement uses TRBV4-2 and TRBJ2-3; D is unclear. The V and J ends lost 0 bases and 4 bases respectively, with 5 bases between them. The CDR3 covers 13 residues. Germline V gives CDR1 LGHNA, CDR2 YNFKEQ. CDR3 region: CASSQEEADTQYF. The CDR3, as DNA: TGTGCCAGCAGCCAAGAGGAAGCAGATACGCAGTATTTT.

This clonotype was recorded a few times. The chain carries TRBV25-1 and TRBJ1-4; D may be TRBD1 (6 bases). Germline CDR1 and CDR2: MGHDK and SYGVNS. The CDR3 consists of 15 residues. V was clipped by 3 bases and J by 8 bases, with 16 bases between them. Here the CDR3 reads CASSDITGIREKLFF. The CDR3 DNA sequence: TGTGCCAGCAGTGACATCACAGGGATTCGAGAAAAACTGTTTTTT. The complete variable domain, with remaining parts taken from reference TRBV25-1 and TRBJ1-4, reads EADIYQTPRYLVIGTGKKITLECSQTMGHDKMYWYQQDPGMELHLIHYSYGVNSTEKGDLSSESTVSRIRTEHFPLTLESARPSHTSQYLCASSDITGIREKLFFGSGTQLSVL.

J is TRBJ2-1 and V is TRBV20-1, with a tentative D call TRBD1 (6 bases). V lost 6 bases to trimming and J lost 0 bases, with 18 bases between them. Germline V CDR1 and CDR2: DFQATT, SNEGSKA (reference sequence). The CDR3 runs to 16 residues. CDR3 nucleotide sequence: TGCAGTGCGCGAGCCCCTGACAGGAGCTCCTACAATGAGCAGTTCTTC. Encoded protein: CSARAPDRSSYNEQFF.

This sequence joins TRBV9 and TRBJ2-1, with TRBD2 as a possible D gene (6 bases). Germline lookup yields CDR1 SGDLS and CDR2 YYNGEE. V shed 2 bases and J shed 1 base, with 10 bases lying between them. The CDR3 totals 15 residues. The CDR3 region has the DNA TGTGCCAGCAGCGTTAGCGGAATTTCCTACAATGAGCAGTTCTTC. It encodes CASSVSGISYNEQFF.

The chain recombines TRBV20-1 with TRBJ1-2; 7 nucleotides align to TRBD1. CDR1 and CDR2 (germline): DFQATT, SNEGSKA (reference sequence). After removal of 6 bases from V and 3 bases from J, the junction contained 7 bases not matched to a gene. The CDR3 is made up of 13 amino acids. The DNA of the CDR3 is TGCAGTGCAACCGACAGGGCCTACTATGGCTACACCTTC. Translated, it gives CSATDRAYYGYTF.

This chain joins TRBV7-2 and TRBJ2-7; possible D gene TRBD2, 6 bases. CDR3 length equals 14 residues. The germline gives CDR1 SGHTA, CDR2 FQGNSA. V was shortened by 4 bases and J by 2 bases, with 12 bases between the two germline ends. The CDR3 sequence is CASSSSVAPYEQYF. CDR3 sequence (DNA): TGTGCCAGCAGCTCTAGCGTGGCCCCCTACGAGCAGTACTTC.

The J gene is TRBJ2-7, the V gene TRBV7-8; D gene ambiguous. The CDR3 spans 13 residues. CDR1 is SGHVS and CDR2 is FQNEAQ in the germline V gene. Trimming took 2 bases from V and 5 from J, leaving 10 bases between them. The CDR3 sequence is CASSLRTIHEQYF. The CDR3 DNA follows: TGTGCCAGCAGCTTAAGAACGATTCACGAGCAGTACTTC.

CDR3 nucleotides: TGCAGCGTCGATCAGGGATCTGGCTACACCTTC. Amino acids: CSVDQGSGYTF. The V and J genes are TRBV29-1 and TRBJ1-2; a weak D match, TRBD1 (5 bases). The CDR3 has 11 amino acids. V was trimmed by 6 bases and J by 7 bases, leaving 12 bases between them. Germline V gene lookup returns CDR1 SQVTM and CDR2 ANQGSEA.

The rearrangement uses TRBV11-2 and TRBJ2-7, with 7 positions matching TRBD2. This CDR3 has 15 amino acids. Unmatched junction bases numbered 5, after V lost 0 bases and J lost 3 bases. Germline V gene lookup returns CDR1 SGHAT and CDR2 FQNNGV. The CDR3 DNA is TGTGCCAGCAGCTTAGAAGCGGGACTAATCTACGAGCAGTACTTC. It codes for CASSLEAGLIYEQYF.

The chain links TRBV3-1 to TRBJ2-3; D is unresolved. Germline V lookup: CDR1 LGHDT, CDR2 YNNKEL (reference sequence). V was cut by 4 bases and J by 1 base, with 9 bases left in between. CDR3 length equals 14 residues. The CDR3 nucleotides read TGTGCCAGCAGCCGGGGATGGGGCACAGATACGCAGTATTTT. Translated: CASSRGWGTDTQYF.

This clonotype appeared a few times. The gene calls are TRBV7-8 and TRBJ2-1; no firm D call. V shed 7 bases and J shed 3 bases, with 13 bases lying between them. From germline, CDR1 is SGHVS and CDR2 FQNEAQ. This CDR3 has 14 amino acids. CDR3 in amino acids: CASTSGPNYNEQFF. CDR3 nucleotide sequence: TGTGCCAGCACCTCCGGACCCAACTACAATGAGCAGTTCTTC.

This clonotype has a handful of counts. The chain carries TRBV6-5 and TRBJ1-1; 8 bases fit TRBD1. Looked up from germline, CDR1 is MNHEY and CDR2 is SVGAGI. The CDR3 is 14 amino acids. The V gene end was trimmed by 5 bases and the J gene end by 3 bases; junction bases not matched to a gene: 5. The CDR3 here is CASSRQGTHTEAFF. CDR3 in DNA: TGTGCCAGCAGTCGACAGGGGACGCACACTGAAGCTTTCTTT.

This clonotype was seen only a few times. Here the CDR3 reads CASSAGTAPEEQYF. The CDR3 DNA follows: TGTGCCAGCAGTGCCGGGACGGCCCCAGAAGAGCAGTACTTC. V gene TRBV6-2 or TRBV6-3 combines with J gene TRBJ2-7; possibly TRBD1 or TRBD2 for D (5 bases each). CDR1 and CDR2 (germline): MNHEY, SVGEGT. The CDR3 runs to 14 residues. V was trimmed by 5 bases and J by 7 bases, leaving 18 bases between them.

Only one count was recorded for this clonotype. The rearrangement joins TRBV29-1 to TRBJ1-1; D gene unclear. Between the trimmed V and J ends, which lost 7 bases and 1 base, there was a span of 10 bases. The CDR3 is made up of 12 amino acids. The germline CDR1 and CDR2 sequences are SQVTM and ANQGSEA. The CDR3 DNA is TGCAGCGCCACGAGTGGGAACACTGAAGCTTTCTTT. As protein: CSATSGNTEAFF.

This clonotype showed up just a few times. The chain combines TRBV12-3 or TRBV12-4 with TRBJ2-3; weak D call: TRBD1 (5 bases). The CDR3 is 16 residues long. Trimming stripped 7 bases from V and 0 bases from J, with 17 bases between. This CDR3 is CASIPGHGRSTDTQYF. The CDR3 nucleotides read TGTGCCAGCATCCCTGGACACGGCAGGAGCACAGATACGCAGTATTTT.

Only a few counts were recorded for this clonotype. This rearrangement joins TRBV30 to TRBJ2-7; D is possibly TRBD1 or TRBD2 (6 bases each). Germline CDR1 and CDR2: GTSNPN and SVGIG (reference sequence). V was cut by 5 bases and J by 0 bases, with 17 bases left in between. CDR3 length: 15 amino acids. This CDR3 is CAWDKWGATSYEQYF. The CDR3 region has the DNA TGTGCCTGGGATAAGTGGGGGGCTACCTCCTACGAGCAGTACTTC. Complete variable domain (other parts from reference TRBV30 and TRBJ2-7): SQTIHQWPATLVQPVGSPLSLECTVEGTSNPNLYWYRQAAGRGLQLLFYSVGIGQISSEVPQNLSASRPQDRQFILSSKKLLLSDSGFYLCAWDKWGATSYEQYFGPGTRLTVT.

The rearrangement uses TRBV3-1 and TRBJ2-2; D not certain. The V end lost 7 bases, the J end lost 5 bases, and 23 bases lay between the germline ends. Germline assignment: CDR1 LGHDT and CDR2 YNNKEL (reference sequence). The CDR3 has 17 residues. The CDR3 bases are TGTGCCAGCACCCAGGCCCTATTCAAGGTGGGGACCGGGGAGCTGTTTTTT. Amino acids: CASTQALFKVGTGELFF. Variable domain in full (rest from reference TRBV3-1 and TRBJ2-2): DTAVSQTPKYLVTQMGNDKSIKCEQNLGHDTMYWYKQDSKKFLKIMFSYNNKELIINETVPNRFSPKSPDKAHLNLHINSLELGDSAVYFCASTQALFKVGTGELFFGEGSRLTVL.

This clonotype has more than one count but fewer than ten. At one of its ends the junction is not consistent with the germline gene, which may arise from a read error. The chain couples TRBV4-1 to TRBJ2-2, with D possibly being TRBD2 (5 bases). The length of the CDR3 is 14 residues. Germline CDR1 and CDR2: MGHRA and YSYEKL. This CDR3 reads CASSEEGNTGELFF. CDR3 coding DNA: TGCGCCAGCAGCGAAGAGGGCAACACCGGGGAGCTGTTTTTT.

In this sample, this clonotype turned up once. The V and J genes are TRBV24-1 and TRBJ1-5; D may be TRBD1 (5 bases). This CDR3 is built from 14 residues. Germline loops: CDR1 KGHDR, CDR2 SFDVKD. Trimming took 10 bases from V and 5 from J, leaving 17 bases between them. CDR3 in amino acids: CATSPGSSYQPQHF. In nucleotides, the CDR3 is TGTGCCACAAGTCCAGGGAGTTCCTATCAGCCCCAGCATTTT.

V gene TRBV24-1 combines with J gene TRBJ2-2; D is undetermined. Per germline, CDR1 KGHDR and CDR2 SFDVKD. The CDR3 covers 14 residues. Trimming shortened V by 4 bases and J by 5 bases, and 10 bases separated the two germline ends. CDR3 nucleotide sequence: TGTGCCACCAGTGACCCGGGTGGTACCGGGGAGCTGTTTTTT. As protein: CATSDPGGTGELFF.